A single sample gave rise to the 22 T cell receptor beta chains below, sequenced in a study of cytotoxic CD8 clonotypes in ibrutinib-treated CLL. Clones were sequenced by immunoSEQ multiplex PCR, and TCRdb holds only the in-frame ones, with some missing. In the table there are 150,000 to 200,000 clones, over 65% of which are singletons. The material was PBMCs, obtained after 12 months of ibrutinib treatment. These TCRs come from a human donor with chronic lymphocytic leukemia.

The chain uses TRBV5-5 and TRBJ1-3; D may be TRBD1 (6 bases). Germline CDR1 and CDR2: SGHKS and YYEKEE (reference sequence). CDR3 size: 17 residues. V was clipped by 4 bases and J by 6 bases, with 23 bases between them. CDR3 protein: CASSTPPALTGSNTIYF. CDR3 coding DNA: TGTGCCAGCAGCACGCCCCCGGCCCTGACAGGATCAAACACCATATATTTT. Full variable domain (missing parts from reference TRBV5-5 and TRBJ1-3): DAGVTQSPTHLIKTRGQQVTLRCSPISGHKSVSWYQQVLGQGPQFIFQYYEKEERGRGNFPDRFSARQFPNYSSELNVNALLLGDSALYLCASSTPPALTGSNTIYFGEGSWLTVV.

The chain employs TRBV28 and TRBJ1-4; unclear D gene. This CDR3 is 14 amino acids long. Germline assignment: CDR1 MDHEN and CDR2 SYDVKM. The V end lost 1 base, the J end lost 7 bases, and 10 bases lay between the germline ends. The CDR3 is CASSLSAGIEKLFF. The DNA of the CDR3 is TGTGCCAGCAGTTTATCAGCCGGGATTGAAAAACTGTTTTTT. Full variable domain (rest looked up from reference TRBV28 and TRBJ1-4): DVKVTQSSRYLVKRTGEKVFLECVQDMDHENMFWYRQDPGLGLRLIYFSYDVKMKEKGDIPEGYSVSREKKERFSLILESASTNQTSMYLCASSLSAGIEKLFFGSGTQLSVL.

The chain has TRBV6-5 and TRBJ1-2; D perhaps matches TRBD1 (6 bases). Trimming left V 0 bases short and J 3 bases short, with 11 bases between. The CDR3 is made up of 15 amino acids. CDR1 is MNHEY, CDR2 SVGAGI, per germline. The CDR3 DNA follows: TGTGCCAGCAGTTACTCAAACAGGGAGTACTATGGCTACACCTTC. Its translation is CASSYSNREYYGYTF.

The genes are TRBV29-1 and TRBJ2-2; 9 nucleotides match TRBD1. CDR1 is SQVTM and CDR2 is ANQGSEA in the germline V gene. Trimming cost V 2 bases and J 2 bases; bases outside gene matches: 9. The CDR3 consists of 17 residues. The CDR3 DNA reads TGCAGCGTTGAATTGCCGTGGGGACAGGGTAACACCGGGGAGCTGTTTTTT. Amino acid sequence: CSVELPWGQGNTGELFF.

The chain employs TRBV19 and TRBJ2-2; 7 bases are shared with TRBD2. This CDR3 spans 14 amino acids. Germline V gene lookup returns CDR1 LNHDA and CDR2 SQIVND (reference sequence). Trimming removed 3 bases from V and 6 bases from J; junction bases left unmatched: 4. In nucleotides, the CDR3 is TGTGCCAGTAGTATCTTAACTAGCGCCGGGGAGCTGTTTTTT. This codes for CASSILTSAGELFF.

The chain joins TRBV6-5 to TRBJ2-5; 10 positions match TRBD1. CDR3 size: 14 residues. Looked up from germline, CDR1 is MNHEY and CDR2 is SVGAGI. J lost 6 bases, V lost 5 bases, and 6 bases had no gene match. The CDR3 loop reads CASSGPGQGKTQYF. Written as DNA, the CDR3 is TGTGCCAGCAGTGGCCCGGGACAGGGGAAGACCCAGTACTTC.

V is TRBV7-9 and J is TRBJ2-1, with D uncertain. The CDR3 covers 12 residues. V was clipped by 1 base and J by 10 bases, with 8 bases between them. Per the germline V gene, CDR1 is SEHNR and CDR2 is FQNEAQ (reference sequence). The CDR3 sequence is CASSLVRYEQFF. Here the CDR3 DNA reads TGTGCCAGCAGCTTAGTAAGGTACGAGCAGTTCTTC. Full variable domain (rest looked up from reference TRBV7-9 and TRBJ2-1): DTGVSQNPRHKITKRGQNVTFRCDPISEHNRLYWYRQTLGQGPEFLTYFQNEAQLEKSRLLSDRFSAERPKGSFSTLEIQRTEQGDSAMYLCASSLVRYEQFFGPGTRLTVL.

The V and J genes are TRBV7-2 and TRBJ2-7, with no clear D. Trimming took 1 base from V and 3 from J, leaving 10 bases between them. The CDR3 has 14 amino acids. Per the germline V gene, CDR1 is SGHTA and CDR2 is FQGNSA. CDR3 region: CASSLGQAHYEQYF. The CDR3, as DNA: TGTGCCAGCAGCTTAGGGCAGGCCCACTACGAGCAGTACTTC.

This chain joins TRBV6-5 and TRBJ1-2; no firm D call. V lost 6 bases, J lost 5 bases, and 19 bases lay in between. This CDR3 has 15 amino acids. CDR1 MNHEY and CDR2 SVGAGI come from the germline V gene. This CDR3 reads CASSPATEQLYGYTF. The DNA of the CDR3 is TGTGCCAGCAGCCCGGCTACCGAACAGCTTTATGGCTACACCTTC.

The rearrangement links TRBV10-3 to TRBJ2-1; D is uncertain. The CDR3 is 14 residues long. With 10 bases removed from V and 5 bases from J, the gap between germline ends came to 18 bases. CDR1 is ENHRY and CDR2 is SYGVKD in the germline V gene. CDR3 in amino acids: CATRTGRGDNEQFF. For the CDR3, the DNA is TGTGCCACCCGGACGGGTCGAGGTGACAATGAGCAGTTCTTC.

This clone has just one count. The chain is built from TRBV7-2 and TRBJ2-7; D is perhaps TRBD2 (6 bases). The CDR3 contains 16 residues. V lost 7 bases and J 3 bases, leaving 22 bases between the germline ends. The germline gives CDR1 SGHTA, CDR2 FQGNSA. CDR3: CASTSIGVAANYEQYF. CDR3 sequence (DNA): TGTGCCAGCACGTCTATAGGGGTAGCGGCGAACTACGAGCAGTACTTC.

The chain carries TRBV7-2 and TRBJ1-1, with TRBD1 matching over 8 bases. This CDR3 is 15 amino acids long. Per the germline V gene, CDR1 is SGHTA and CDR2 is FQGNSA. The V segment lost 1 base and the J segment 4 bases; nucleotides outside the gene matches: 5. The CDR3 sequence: CASSLGSTGGTEAFF. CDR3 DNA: TGTGCCAGCAGCTTAGGATCTACAGGGGGCACTGAAGCTTTCTTT.

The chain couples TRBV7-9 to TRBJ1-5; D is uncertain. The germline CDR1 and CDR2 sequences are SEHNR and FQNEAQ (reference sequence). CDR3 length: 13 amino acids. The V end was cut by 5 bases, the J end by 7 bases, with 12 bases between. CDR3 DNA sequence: TGTGCCAGCAGCCCTAACGGTAGGCAGCCCCAGCATTTT. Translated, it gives CASSPNGRQPQHF.

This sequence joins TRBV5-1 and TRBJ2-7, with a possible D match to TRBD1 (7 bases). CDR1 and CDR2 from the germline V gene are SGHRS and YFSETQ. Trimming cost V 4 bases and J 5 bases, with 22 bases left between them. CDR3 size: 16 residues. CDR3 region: CASSAGQREPPHEQYF. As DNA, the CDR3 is TGCGCCAGCAGCGCGGGACAGAGAGAACCACCGCACGAGCAGTACTTC.

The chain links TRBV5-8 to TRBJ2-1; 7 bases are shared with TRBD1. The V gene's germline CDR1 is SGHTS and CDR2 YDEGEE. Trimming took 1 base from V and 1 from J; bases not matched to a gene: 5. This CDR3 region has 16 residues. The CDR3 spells CASSLLPGGSYNEQFF. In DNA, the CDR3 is TGTGCCAGCAGCTTGTTGCCAGGGGGTTCCTACAATGAGCAGTTCTTC.

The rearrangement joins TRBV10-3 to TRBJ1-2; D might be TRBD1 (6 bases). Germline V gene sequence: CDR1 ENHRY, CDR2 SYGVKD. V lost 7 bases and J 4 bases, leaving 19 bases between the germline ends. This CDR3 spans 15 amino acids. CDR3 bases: TGTGCCATCACACCGGAACGGGGGCGCGGCTATGGCTACACCTTC. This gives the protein CAITPERGRGYGYTF.

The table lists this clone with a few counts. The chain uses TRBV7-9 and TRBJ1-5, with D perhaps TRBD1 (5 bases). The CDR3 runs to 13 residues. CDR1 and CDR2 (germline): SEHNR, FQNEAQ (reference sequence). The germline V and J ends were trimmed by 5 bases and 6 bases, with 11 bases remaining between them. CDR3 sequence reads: CASSRDARQPQHF. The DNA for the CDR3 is TGTGCCAGCAGCCGGGACGCTCGTCAGCCCCAGCATTTT.

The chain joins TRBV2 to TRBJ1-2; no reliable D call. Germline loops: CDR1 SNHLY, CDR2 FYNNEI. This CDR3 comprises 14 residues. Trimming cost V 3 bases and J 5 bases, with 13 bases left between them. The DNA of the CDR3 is TGTGCCAGCAGTGATGACCAGGTGGTGTATGGCTACACCTTC. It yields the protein CASSDDQVVYGYTF.

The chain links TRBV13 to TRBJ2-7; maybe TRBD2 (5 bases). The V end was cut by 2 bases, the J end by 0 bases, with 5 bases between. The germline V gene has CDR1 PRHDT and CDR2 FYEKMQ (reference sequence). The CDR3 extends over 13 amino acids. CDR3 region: CASSLTSSYEQYF. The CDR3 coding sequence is TGTGCCAGCAGCTTAACTAGCTCCTACGAGCAGTACTTC.

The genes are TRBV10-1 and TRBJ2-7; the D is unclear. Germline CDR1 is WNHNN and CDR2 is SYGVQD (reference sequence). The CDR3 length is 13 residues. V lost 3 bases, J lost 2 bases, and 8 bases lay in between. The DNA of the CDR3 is TGCGCCAGCAGTGAATCAGGAACCTACGAGCAGTACTTC. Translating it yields CASSESGTYEQYF.

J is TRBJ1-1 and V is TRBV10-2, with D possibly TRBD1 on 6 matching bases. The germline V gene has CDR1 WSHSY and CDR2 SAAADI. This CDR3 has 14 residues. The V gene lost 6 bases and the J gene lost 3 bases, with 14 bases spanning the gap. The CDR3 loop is CASRGGGEDTEAFF. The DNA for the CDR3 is TGCGCCAGCAGGGGTGGGGGCGAGGACACTGAAGCTTTCTTT.

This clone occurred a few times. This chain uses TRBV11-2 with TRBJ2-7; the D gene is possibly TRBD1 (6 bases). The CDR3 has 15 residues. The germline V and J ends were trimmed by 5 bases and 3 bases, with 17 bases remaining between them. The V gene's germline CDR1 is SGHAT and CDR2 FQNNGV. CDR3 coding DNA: TGTGCCAGCAGCAACCAGGGGTACAGTAGCTACGAGCAGTACTTC. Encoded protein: CASSNQGYSSYEQYF.